A single sample gave rise to the 16 T cell receptor beta chains below, sequenced in a study of CD8+ T cells in alopecia areata. Isolated RNA was reverse transcribed into cDNA used as the sequencing template. The table came from immunoSEQ multiplex PCR; TCRdb's copy has only in-frame clones and leaves some out. The sample has over 200,000 clones, around 62% seen once. The material sequenced was CD4+ T cells sorted from blood, taken at week 0. The source of these receptors is a human donor with alopecia areata.

CDR3 loop: CASSVVPHSSYEQYF. The CDR3 DNA follows: TGTGCCAGCAGCGTAGTCCCACACAGCTCCTACGAGCAGTACTTC. The chain uses TRBV9 and TRBJ2-7; D is uncertain. The CDR3 is made up of 15 amino acids. Germline V CDR1 and CDR2: SGDLS, YYNGEE. The ends were cut back, 0 bases at V and 0 bases at J, with 10 bases in the middle.

This clone has more than one count but fewer than ten. The genes are TRBV18 and TRBJ2-5, with 8 nucleotides matching TRBD1. After removal of 0 bases from V and 4 bases from J, the junction contained 4 bases not matched to a gene. The CDR3 covers 15 residues. The germline CDR1 and CDR2 sequences are KGHSH and LQKENI. The DNA of the CDR3 is TGTGCCAGCTCACCACCAAGCAGGGGGCTAGAGACCCAGTACTTC. Translated: CASSPPSRGLETQYF.

V usage is TRBV5-8 and J usage is TRBJ2-5; D gene uncertain. This CDR3 has 14 residues. Germline assignment: CDR1 SGHTS and CDR2 YDEGEE. Trimming removed 3 bases from V and 4 bases from J, with 13 bases in between. The CDR3 protein is CASSSRINVETQYF. The CDR3 nucleotides read TGTGCCAGCAGCTCTAGAATTAATGTAGAGACCCAGTACTTC.

The J gene is TRBJ2-2, the V gene TRBV25-1; the match to TRBD2 covers 13 bases. CDR3 length equals 17 residues. Germline assignment: CDR1 MGHDK and CDR2 SYGVNS. V trimming: 4 bases; J trimming: 1 base; junction bases outside the gene matches: 3. CDR3 DNA sequence: TGTGCCAGCAGTGCGGGACTAGCGGGGTTGAACACCGGGGAGCTGTTTTTT. It encodes CASSAGLAGLNTGELFF.

The rearrangement joins TRBV30 to TRBJ2-3; tentatively, D is TRBD1 or TRBD2 (5 bases each). The V and J ends lost 1 base and 0 bases respectively, with 11 bases between them. Germline loops: CDR1 GTSNPN, CDR2 SVGIG (reference sequence). This CDR3 has 15 amino acids. In nucleotides, the CDR3 is TGTGCCTGGAGTGAGTGGGACCAGAGCACAGATACGCAGTATTTT. Encoded protein: CAWSEWDQSTDTQYF.

The chain links TRBV30 to TRBJ1-1, with D unresolved. This CDR3 has 12 residues. Trimming stripped 3 bases from V and 1 base from J, with 6 bases between. The germline V gene has CDR1 GTSNPN and CDR2 SVGIG (reference sequence). CDR3 in DNA: TGTGCCTGGAGGTCGGAGAACACTGAAGCTTTCTTT. Residues: CAWRSENTEAFF.

The J gene is TRBJ1-5, the V gene TRBV30; TRBD1 might be the D (5 bases). There are 13 residues in the CDR3. The germline CDR1 and CDR2 sequences are GTSNPN and SVGIG (reference sequence). The V and J ends lost 7 bases and 4 bases respectively, with 14 bases between them. The CDR3 coding sequence is TGTGCCTCGGAGGGCGGGGGTAATCAGCCCCAGCATTTT. This gives the protein CASEGGGNQPQHF.

The chain couples TRBV4-2 to TRBJ2-1; no clear D. This CDR3 has 17 amino acids. Germline CDR1 reads LGHNA; CDR2 reads YNFKEQ. The germline V and J ends were trimmed by 1 base and 1 base, with 14 bases remaining between them. CDR3 amino acids: CASSQVLLLGSYNEQFF. CDR3 nucleotides: TGTGCCAGCAGCCAAGTCCTTCTATTAGGGTCCTACAATGAGCAGTTCTTC.

The chain links TRBV29-1 to TRBJ1-4; D is ambiguous. The V gene's germline CDR1 is SQVTM and CDR2 ANQGSEA. The V end lost 3 bases, the J end lost 0 bases, and 11 bases lay between the germline ends. This CDR3 has 15 residues. CDR3 residues: CSVDNPWATNEKLFF. The CDR3 DNA reads as TGCAGCGTTGATAACCCCTGGGCAACTAATGAAAAACTGTTTTTT.

CDR3 protein: CASSVGGGGTEAFF. The CDR3 nucleotides are TGTGCCAGCAGCGTAGGGGGCGGAGGCACTGAAGCTTTCTTT. V usage is TRBV9 and J usage is TRBJ1-1; TRBD1 might be the D (5 bases). Germline lookup yields CDR1 SGDLS and CDR2 YYNGEE. V was cut by 0 bases and J by 4 bases, with 10 bases left in between. CDR3 length: 14 amino acids.

A word on this clone: At one boundary the junction diverges from the germline segment, which might be a read error. The rearrangement uses TRBV6-5 and TRBJ2-7; D perhaps matches TRBD1 (5 bases). The length of the CDR3 is 14 residues. Germline V CDR1 and CDR2: MNHEY, SVGAGI. CDR3 amino acids: CASRYSQGLYEQYF. CDR3 DNA: TGTGCCAGCAGGTACTCCCAGGGTCTCTACGAGCAGTACTTC.

The sample holds a few counts of this clone. This chain uses TRBV7-8 with TRBJ2-7, with D unclear. The CDR3 sequence is 15 residues long. From germline, CDR1 is SGHVS and CDR2 FQNEAQ. V lost 6 bases to trimming and J lost 7 bases, with 22 bases between them. The CDR3: CASSRRRDSPREQYF. CDR3 sequence (DNA): TGTGCCAGCAGTCGCCGAAGGGATTCCCCACGAGAGCAGTACTTC.

The chain employs TRBV7-9 and TRBJ2-7; D unclear. V lost 0 bases to trimming and J lost 0 bases, with 18 bases between them. There are 18 residues in the CDR3. Germline V gives CDR1 SEHNR, CDR2 FQNEAQ (reference sequence). The CDR3 loop reads CASSLAGIKGSSSYEQYF. CDR3 sequence (DNA): TGTGCCAGCAGCTTAGCAGGGATTAAAGGGTCCAGCTCCTACGAGCAGTACTTC.

The chain joins TRBV5-1 to TRBJ2-2, with D hard to call. Looked up from germline, CDR1 is SGHRS and CDR2 is YFSETQ. CDR3 length: 14 residues. The V gene lost 4 bases and the J gene lost 2 bases, with 9 bases spanning the gap. CDR3 sequence reads: CASSQDLNTGELFF. The CDR3 DNA reads as TGCGCCAGCAGCCAAGACTTAAACACCGGGGAGCTGTTTTTT.

The gene calls are TRBV29-1 and TRBJ1-1, with TRBD1 matching 7 bases. Trimming took 7 bases from V and 7 from J; bases not matched to a gene: 9. The CDR3 covers 12 residues. Per the germline V gene, CDR1 is SQVTM and CDR2 is ANQGSEA. CDR3 nucleotide sequence: TGCAGCGCAGAGCTGGGACAGTATGAAGCTTTCTTT. Translated, it gives CSAELGQYEAFF. The full variable domain, in which reference TRBV29-1 and TRBJ1-1 provide the parts outside the CDR3, is SAVISQKPSRDICQRGTSLTIQCQVDSQVTMMFWYRQQPGQSLTLIATANQGSEATYESGFVIDKFPISRPNLTFSTLTVSNMSPEDSSIYLCSAELGQYEAFFGQGTRLTVV.

The rearrangement links TRBV9 to TRBJ2-2; the D gene is possibly TRBD2 (5 bases). Trimming stripped 6 bases from V and 3 bases from J, with 12 bases between. The CDR3 sequence is 14 residues long. CDR1 is SGDLS, CDR2 YYNGEE, per germline. CDR3 protein: CASNEGSYTGELFF. Written as DNA, the CDR3 is TGTGCCAGCAACGAGGGAAGTTACACCGGGGAGCTGTTTTTT.